This T cell receptor (beta chain) was captured by sequencing in a study of control samples from healthy donors and cancer patients. TCRdb's table, derived via immunoSEQ multiplex PCR, lists solely in-frame clones and lacks some. The sample records 40,000 to 50,000 clones, approximately 94% being singletons. The CDR3 is made up of 16 amino acids. Germline V gene sequence: CDR1 SGHNT, CDR2 YYREEE (reference sequence). With 4 bases clipped from V and 7 bases from J, the junction kept 9 bases outside the gene matches. This clonotype originated in a man aged 55-75 years in good health. V is TRBV5-4 and J is TRBJ2-2; 11 bases align to TRBD2. Sequencing input: blood. In DNA form, the CDR3 reads TGTGCCAGCAGCCGACGACTAGCGGGAAGGGACGGGGAGCTGTTTTTT. Protein product: CASSRRLAGRDGELFF.